The 26 T cell receptor beta chains listed next were all sequenced from one sample in a study of T cell responses to AZD1222 COVID-19 vaccine (dated by TCRdb to the early 2020s). Read against the paper, the sample's time point label means: about 28 days (+/-7) after the second vaccine dose. Library preparation used the immunoSEQ multiplex PCR assay. TCRdb mirrors the immuneACCESS table, restricted to in-frame sequences. Some clones are absent from its copies; in checked studies, under half trace to an unresolved V gene, and the reason for the others is unknown. Here the sample has roughly 150,000 clones; around nine tenths occur a single time. The top ten clones comprise 0.85% to 1.1% of the sample. The source material was peripheral blood, sampled 28 days after the second AZD1222 dose. These receptors were collected from an adult who received the AZD1222 COVID-19 vaccine.

This clone is a singleton in its sample. V usage is TRBV6-4 and J usage is TRBJ1-1; D gene uncertain. Germline V CDR1 and CDR2: MRHNA, SNTAGT. Trimming took off 6 bases at V and 3 bases at J, with 14 bases between the two ends. The CDR3 is 14 residues long. The CDR3, as DNA: TGTGCCAGCAGGAAGGACGGCCAGGACACTGAAGCTTTCTTT. Translated: CASRKDGQDTEAFF.

The chain recombines TRBV28 with TRBJ1-3, with 9 bases fitting TRBD1. The CDR3 is 16 amino acids. Losses at the gene ends were 5 bases for V and 6 bases for J; bases not matched to a gene: 11. Germline CDR1 reads MDHEN; CDR2 reads SYDVKM. Here the CDR3 DNA reads TGTGCCAGCAGTCCGGCCGACAGGGGGGTTGCAAACACCATATATTTT. It encodes CASSPADRGVANTIYF.

The rearrangement links TRBV4-2 to TRBJ2-7; D may be TRBD1 (5 bases). The CDR3 is 14 amino acids. The germline V and J ends were trimmed by 0 bases and 3 bases, with 9 bases remaining between them. Per germline, CDR1 LGHNA and CDR2 YNFKEQ. The DNA for the CDR3 is TGTGCCAGCAGCCAAGAGGGGCTAGTCTACGAGCAGTACTTC. Translation: CASSQEGLVYEQYF.

V gene TRBV5-1 combines with J gene TRBJ2-2, with D perhaps matching TRBD2 (5 bases). The CDR3 has 14 amino acids. Per the germline V gene, CDR1 is SGHRS and CDR2 is YFSETQ. Trimming shortened V by 7 bases and J by 1 base, and 11 bases separated the two germline ends. The CDR3 DNA is TGCGCCAGCGATGGTGGAGGGAACACCGGGGAGCTGTTTTTT. Protein: CASDGGGNTGELFF. The complete variable domain, with remaining parts taken from reference TRBV5-1 and TRBJ2-2, reads KAGVTQTPRYLIKTRGQQVTLSCSPISGHRSVSWYQQTPGQGLQFLFEYFSETQRNKGNFPGRFSGRQFSNSRSEMNVSTLELGDSALYLCASDGGGNTGELFFGEGSRLTVL.

V usage is TRBV19 and J usage is TRBJ1-4; no clear D gene. CDR1 is LNHDA and CDR2 is SQIVND in the germline V gene (reference sequence). CDR3 length equals 15 residues. The ends were cut back, 4 bases at V and 2 bases at J, with 11 bases in the middle. The DNA of the CDR3 is TGTGCCAGTAGTAGTCTGCTGGGGACTAATGAAAAACTGTTTTTT. Translated: CASSSLLGTNEKLFF. The full variable domain, in which reference TRBV19 and TRBJ1-4 provide the parts outside the CDR3, is DGGITQSPKYLFRKEGQNVTLSCEQNLNHDAMYWYRQDPGQGLRLIYYSQIVNDFQKGDIAEGYSVSREKKESFPLTVTSAQKNPTAFYLCASSSLLGTNEKLFFGSGTQLSVL.

This chain uses TRBV27 with TRBJ1-5; 7 bases fit TRBD1. Germline CDR1 MNHEY, CDR2 SMNVEV (reference sequence). V shed 3 bases, J shed 7 bases, and the junction held 3 bases outside the gene matches. The CDR3 extends over 13 amino acids. In DNA, the CDR3 is TGTGCCAGCAGTTTGACAGGGCGGCAGCCCCAGCATTTT. Protein sequence: CASSLTGRQPQHF.

The chain combines TRBV7-9 with TRBJ1-4; 7 bases fit TRBD1. The V and J ends lost 6 bases and 4 bases, in that order; junction bases with no gene match: 8. Per the germline V gene, CDR1 is SEHNR and CDR2 is FQNEAQ (reference sequence). CDR3 length: 15 residues. The CDR3 is CASSPSGTVNEKLFF. CDR3 sequence (DNA): TGTGCCAGCAGTCCTTCCGGGACAGTTAATGAAAAACTGTTTTTT.

The rearrangement links TRBV7-8 to TRBJ2-7, with 12 nucleotides matching TRBD1. V trimming: 6 bases; J trimming: 3 bases; junction bases outside the gene matches: 9. Per germline, CDR1 SGHVS and CDR2 FQNEAQ. The CDR3 sequence is 16 residues long. The CDR3 spells CASSPAGTGGFYEQYF. For the CDR3, the DNA is TGTGCCAGCAGTCCAGCGGGGACAGGGGGCTTCTACGAGCAGTACTTC. Full variable domain (outside the CDR3, taken from reference TRBV7-8 and TRBJ2-7): GAGVSQSPRYKVAKRGQDVALRCDPISGHVSLFWYQQALGQGPEFLTYFQNEAQLDKSGLPSDRFFAERPEGSVSTLKIQRTQQEDSAVYLCASSPAGTGGFYEQYFGPGTRLTVT.

The chain employs TRBV2 and TRBJ1-1; 12 positions match TRBD1. Germline V gives CDR1 SNHLY, CDR2 FYNNEI. After removal of 5 bases from V and 5 bases from J, the junction contained 6 bases not matched to a gene. This CDR3 comprises 15 residues. The CDR3 sequence is CASSPPGQGATEAFF. CDR3 DNA sequence: TGTGCCAGCAGTCCGCCGGGACAGGGGGCGACTGAAGCTTTCTTT. Using reference TRBV2 and TRBJ1-1 for the parts outside the CDR3, the full variable domain is EPEVTQTPSHQVTQMGQEVILRCVPISNHLYFYWYRQILGQKVEFLVSFYNNEISEKSEIFDDQFSVERPDGSNFTLKIRSTKLEDSAMYFCASSPPGQGATEAFFGQGTRLTVV.

The chain joins TRBV11-2 to TRBJ2-3, with 14 nucleotides matching TRBD2. V shed 0 bases, J shed 3 bases, and the junction held 5 bases outside the gene matches. This CDR3 has 18 residues. Looked up from germline, CDR1 is SGHAT and CDR2 is FQNNGV. The CDR3 DNA is TGTGCCAGCAGCTTAGAAGGGACTAGCGGGGGCTGGACAGATACGCAGTATTTT. Amino acids: CASSLEGTSGGWTDTQYF.

The chain carries TRBV4-2 and TRBJ1-2; 8 nucleotides agree with TRBD1. This CDR3 is 15 amino acids long. The germline V gene encodes CDR1 LGHNA and CDR2 YNFKEQ. J was trimmed by 12 bases and V by 4 bases; bases with no gene match: 16. The CDR3, as DNA: TGTGCCAGCAGCCTCAACAACGGACAGGGCCGTTTCGACACCTTC. Protein product: CASSLNNGQGRFDTF.

The chain uses TRBV13 and TRBJ2-2; 9 bases are shared with TRBD1. The CDR3 totals 15 residues. V lost 7 bases, J lost 1 base, and 4 bases stayed unmatched. Germline V gene data show CDR1 as PRHDT and CDR2 as FYEKMQ (reference sequence). The CDR3 loop is CASTEGQGNTGELFF. The CDR3 nucleotides are TGTGCCAGCACCGAGGGACAGGGGAACACCGGGGAGCTGTTTTTT.

The chain joins TRBV6-1 to TRBJ2-6; no clear D gene. Germline CDR1 MNHNS, CDR2 SASEGT. V lost 3 bases to trimming and J lost 0 bases, with 12 bases between them. CDR3 length equals 17 residues. The CDR3, as DNA: TGTGCCAGCAGTGATTGGACGGTTATCTCTGGGGCCAACGTCCTGACTTTC. Encoded protein: CASSDWTVISGANVLTF.

Note on this clone: Other DNA sequences in this sample translate to the same CDR3. The chain uses TRBV12-3 or TRBV12-4 and TRBJ2-2; D gene unclear. The CDR3 is 13 residues long. V lost 0 bases, J lost 5 bases, and 4 bases lay in between. The CDR3 reads CASSLAGTGELFF. The CDR3, as DNA: TGTGCCAGCAGTTTAGCGGGAACCGGGGAGCTGTTTTTT.

V and J are TRBV6-2 or TRBV6-3 and TRBJ2-1, with TRBD1 identical over 9 bases. This CDR3 is built from 17 residues. The ends lost 2 bases at V and 7 bases at J; junction bases unmatched: 12. Germline-derived CDR1 and CDR2 are MNHEY and SVGEGT. The CDR3 loop is CASSYNPGNRGLNEQFF. DNA of the CDR3: TGTGCCAGCAGTTACAACCCCGGAAACAGGGGGCTGAATGAGCAGTTCTTC.

This clone occurred once. V is TRBV12-3 or TRBV12-4 and J is TRBJ1-3, with D possibly being TRBD1 (6 bases). V was shortened by 6 bases and J by 4 bases, with 10 bases between the two germline ends. This CDR3 spans 13 amino acids. The CDR3 DNA reads as TGTGCCAGCAGGCCGGGGGCGGGAAACACCATATATTTT. Amino acid sequence: CASRPGAGNTIYF.

The sample holds one count of this clone. V usage is TRBV3-1 (or the pseudogene TRBV3-2) and J usage is TRBJ1-1; D gene unclear. Looked up from germline, CDR1 is LGHDT and CDR2 is YNNKEL (reference sequence). The germline V and J ends were trimmed by 4 bases and 6 bases, with 12 bases remaining between them. The length of the CDR3 is 13 residues. CDR3 sequence: CASSRSDGAEAFF. The CDR3 nucleotides are TGTGCCAGCAGCCGTTCGGACGGCGCTGAAGCTTTCTTT.

DNA of the CDR3: TGCGCCAGCAGCCCGGGGGGTCCCGTGGGGGAGACCCAGTACTTC. Encoded protein: CASSPGGPVGETQYF. V and J are TRBV5-1 and TRBJ2-5; 7 positions match TRBD2. Germline CDR1 and CDR2: SGHRS and YFSETQ. Losses at the gene ends were 4 bases for V and 5 bases for J; bases not matched to a gene: 11. The CDR3 covers 15 residues.

This chain uses TRBV9 with TRBJ1-2; D not resolved. This CDR3 is 14 amino acids long. The V end lost 3 bases, the J end lost 3 bases, and 12 bases lay between the germline ends. Per the germline V gene, CDR1 is SGDLS and CDR2 is YYNGEE. Written as DNA, the CDR3 is TGTGCCAGCAGCGCGCCGGGAGGAGACTATGGCTACACCTTC. This codes for CASSAPGGDYGYTF. Full variable domain (remainder filled in from reference TRBV9 and TRBJ1-2): DSGVTQTPKHLITATGQRVTLRCSPRSGDLSVYWYQQSLDQGLQFLIQYYNGEERAKGNILERFSAQQFPDLHSELNLSSLELGDSALYFCASSAPGGDYGYTFGSGTRLTVV.

This chain uses TRBV3-1 (or the pseudogene TRBV3-2) with TRBJ1-2; D call uncertain. There are 13 residues in the CDR3. The germline V gene has CDR1 LGHDT and CDR2 YNNKEL (reference sequence). The V end was cut by 3 bases, the J end by 2 bases, with 7 bases between. In DNA form, the CDR3 reads TGTGCCAGCAGCCAGGGCCCCAACTATGGCTACACCTTC. Protein: CASSQGPNYGYTF.

This chain connects TRBV5-1 to TRBJ1-3; D is ambiguous. The CDR3 spans 13 residues. Germline CDR1 SGHRS, CDR2 YFSETQ. V was trimmed by 5 bases and J by 0 bases, leaving 6 bases between them. The CDR3 is CASRGASGNTIYF. For the CDR3, the DNA is TGCGCCAGCAGGGGTGCCTCTGGAAACACCATATATTTT.

The chain employs TRBV3-1 (or the pseudogene TRBV3-2) and TRBJ2-7; D gene uncertain. Trimming shortened V by 2 bases and J by 4 bases, and 24 bases separated the two germline ends. Germline V gene data show CDR1 as LGHDT and CDR2 as YNNKEL (reference sequence). The CDR3 runs to 18 residues. CDR3 sequence: CASSQPHGTQAAEYEQYF. The CDR3 coding sequence is TGTGCCAGCAGCCAACCCCATGGAACTCAGGCGGCCGAATACGAGCAGTACTTC.

The rearrangement joins TRBV6-4 to TRBJ1-1; D ambiguous. Trimming stripped 2 bases from V and 11 bases from J, with 12 bases between. This CDR3 spans 12 amino acids. Germline V gene data show CDR1 as MRHNA and CDR2 as SNTAGT. CDR3 in amino acids: CASSDGGYHAFF. CDR3 bases: TGTGCCAGCAGTGACGGTGGTTACCACGCTTTCTTT.

The rearrangement joins TRBV27 to TRBJ2-1, with 10 bases lining up with TRBD2. The length of the CDR3 is 14 residues. J lost 7 bases, V lost 1 base, and 1 base had no gene match. Germline V CDR1 and CDR2: MNHEY, SMNVEV (reference sequence). CDR3 loop: CASSLYSGGNEQFF. The CDR3 DNA sequence: TGTGCCAGCAGTTTATATAGCGGGGGGAATGAGCAGTTCTTC.

This chain joins TRBV14 and TRBJ2-7, with D maybe TRBD2 (6 bases). The CDR3 has 15 amino acids. Trimming took off 1 base at V and 2 bases at J, with 12 bases between the two ends. The V gene's germline CDR1 is SGHDN and CDR2 FVKESK. The CDR3 is CASSQGRGWAYEQYF. The CDR3 DNA reads as TGTGCCAGCAGCCAAGGCCGGGGGTGGGCCTACGAGCAGTACTTC.

The chain uses TRBV27 and TRBJ2-1; TRBD1 or TRBD2 may be the D gene (5 bases each). The CDR3 is 14 residues long. Trimming pared 5 bases from V and 6 bases from J, leaving 14 bases between. CDR1 MNHEY and CDR2 SMNVEV come from the germline V gene (reference sequence). This CDR3 reads CASSKATGGNEQFF. CDR3 in DNA: TGTGCCAGCAGTAAGGCTACAGGAGGCAATGAGCAGTTCTTC.